This passage covers 25 T cell receptor beta chains from one sample sequenced in a study of blood T cell repertoires in COVID-19. Produced via immunoSEQ multiplex PCR; TCRdb's table is partial and in-frame only. In the table there are some 83,000 clones, about 87% of which are singletons. Sequencing was done on a sample of peripheral blood. Source of these receptors: a man aged 55 to 70 with acute or convalescent COVID-19.

This sequence joins TRBV7-2 and TRBJ2-7, with a possible D match to TRBD2 (6 bases). V shed 5 bases and J shed 2 bases, with 13 bases lying between them. Germline assignment: CDR1 SGHTA and CDR2 FQGNSA. The CDR3 is 14 amino acids. The CDR3 sequence: CASSPGGNTYEQYF. The CDR3 region has the DNA TGTGCCAGCAGCCCTGGGGGGAACACCTACGAGCAGTACTTC.

The J gene is TRBJ2-7, the V gene TRBV12-3 or TRBV12-4; D is possibly TRBD2 (5 bases). This CDR3 comprises 13 residues. V lost 7 bases to trimming and J lost 1 base, with 11 bases between them. CDR3 in DNA: TGTGCCAGCACTCGGAGAGGGTCCTACGAGCAGTACTTC. Encoded protein: CASTRRGSYEQYF.

The V gene is TRBV19, the J gene TRBJ2-4, with D perhaps matching TRBD2 (7 bases). CDR1 LNHDA and CDR2 SQIVND come from the germline V gene (reference sequence). The CDR3 contains 15 residues. The V end lost 2 bases, the J end lost 5 bases, and 13 bases lay between the germline ends. The CDR3 sequence is CASSISGGAENIQYF. CDR3 nucleotide sequence: TGTGCCAGTAGTATAAGTGGGGGGGCGGAAAACATTCAGTACTTC.

The V and J genes are TRBV19 and TRBJ2-6; 7 bases agree with TRBD1. The junction had 4 bases not matched to a gene; V was cut back by 6 bases and J by 2 bases. The CDR3 extends over 15 amino acids. The germline V gene encodes CDR1 LNHDA and CDR2 SQIVND (reference sequence). The CDR3 region has the DNA TGTGCCAGTAGCCCCGGGACAGCTGGGGCCAACGTCCTGACTTTC. Amino acids: CASSPGTAGANVLTF.

In DNA, the CDR3 is TGTGCCAGCAGTTACACGACAGGAACATATGGCTACACCTTC. It is translated as CASSYTTGTYGYTF. The V and J genes are TRBV6-2 or TRBV6-3 and TRBJ1-2; tentatively, D is TRBD1 (6 bases). Germline V gene sequence: CDR1 MNHEY, CDR2 SVGEGT. The V end lost 2 bases, the J end lost 5 bases, and 12 bases lay between the germline ends. There are 14 residues in the CDR3.

The V gene is TRBV19, the J gene TRBJ2-3, with 9 bases that match TRBD1. From germline, CDR1 is LNHDA and CDR2 SQIVND (reference sequence). Trimming cost V 4 bases and J 1 base; bases outside gene matches: 6. There are 16 residues in the CDR3. The CDR3 sequence is CASSRTWTGGTDTQYF. The CDR3 coding sequence is TGTGCCAGTAGTAGGACATGGACAGGGGGCACAGATACGCAGTATTTT.

The V and J genes are TRBV28 and TRBJ2-7; 12 bases agree with TRBD1. Losses at the gene ends were 4 bases for V and 5 bases for J; bases not matched to a gene: 6. The CDR3 is 15 amino acids. Looked up from germline, CDR1 is MDHEN and CDR2 is SYDVKM. CDR3 region: CASSSAGTGGDEQYF. The CDR3 coding sequence is TGTGCCAGCAGTTCGGCCGGGACAGGGGGCGACGAGCAGTACTTC.

V gene TRBV5-1 combines with J gene TRBJ2-1, with 9 bases fitting TRBD1. Trimming at V came to 6 bases and at J to 6 bases, leaving 10 bases not matched to a gene. The germline gives CDR1 SGHRS, CDR2 YFSETQ. The CDR3 length is 15 residues. Here the CDR3 reads CASTLTGQGRNEQFF. The CDR3 DNA reads as TGCGCCAGCACCCTAACCGGACAGGGGCGCAATGAGCAGTTCTTC. The entire variable domain, with the rest obtained from reference TRBV5-1 and TRBJ2-1, is as follows: KAGVTQTPRYLIKTRGQQVTLSCSPISGHRSVSWYQQTPGQGLQFLFEYFSETQRNKGNFPGRFSGRQFSNSRSEMNVSTLELGDSALYLCASTLTGQGRNEQFFGPGTRLTVL.

This chain connects TRBV5-1 to TRBJ1-4, with 10 bases that match TRBD1. This CDR3 comprises 15 residues. V gave up 0 bases and J gave up 8 bases; unmatched junction bases: 4. Germline assignment: CDR1 SGHRS and CDR2 YFSETQ. For the CDR3, the DNA is TGCGCCAGCAGCTTGGGGGACAGGGGTGGGGAAAAACTGTTTTTT. It specifies CASSLGDRGGEKLFF.

V usage is TRBV6-4 and J usage is TRBJ2-1; TRBD2 agrees at 14 bases. CDR3 length: 15 residues. The V segment lost 3 bases and the J segment 10 bases; nucleotides outside the gene matches: 5. Germline loops: CDR1 MRHNA, CDR2 SNTAGT. DNA of the CDR3: TGTGCCAGCAGTGAAGGGACTAGCGGGGGACAGGAGCAGTTCTTC. Translation: CASSEGTSGGQEQFF.

The chain is built from TRBV29-1 and TRBJ1-1, with 7 bases identical to TRBD1. This CDR3 is built from 13 residues. Germline assignment: CDR1 SQVTM and CDR2 ANQGSEA. V dropped 7 bases and J dropped 5; count of bases not matched to a gene: 10. CDR3 region: CSGAKGAHTEAFF. CDR3 DNA sequence: TGCAGCGGGGCAAAGGGGGCGCATACTGAAGCTTTCTTT.

This chain connects TRBV24-1 to TRBJ2-3, with 13 bases aligning to TRBD2. The germline V gene has CDR1 KGHDR and CDR2 SFDVKD. V lost 3 bases and J lost 5; bases outside the gene matches: 7. The CDR3 sequence is 17 residues long. CDR3 region: CATSDTGLAGAGDTQYF. The CDR3 DNA reads as TGTGCCACCAGTGATACCGGACTAGCGGGAGCGGGAGATACGCAGTATTTT.

The chain carries TRBV7-8 and TRBJ2-1, with 14 bases lining up with TRBD2. V lost 6 bases, J lost 9 bases, and 4 bases stayed unmatched. This CDR3 is built from 14 residues. CDR1 and CDR2 (germline): SGHVS, FQNEAQ. In DNA form, the CDR3 reads TGTGCCAGCAGGAAGACTAGCGGGGGGGTTGAGCAGTTCTTC. Residues: CASRKTSGGVEQFF. The variable domain in full, with the rest retrieved from reference TRBV7-8 and TRBJ2-1, is GAGVSQSPRYKVAKRGQDVALRCDPISGHVSLFWYQQALGQGPEFLTYFQNEAQLDKSGLPSDRFFAERPEGSVSTLKIQRTQQEDSAVYLCASRKTSGGVEQFFGPGTRLTVL.

This chain joins TRBV21-1 and TRBJ2-5; the table's TRBD1 call for D was not verified on the DNA. TRBV21-1 is classified as a pseudogene. This CDR3 comprises 17 residues. This CDR3 reads CASSKGQGGPRQETQYF. The DNA of the CDR3 is TGTGCCAGCAGCAAAGGACAGGGGGGTCCGCGACAAGAGACCCAGTACTTC.

The V gene is TRBV9, the J gene TRBJ2-7; tentative D call: TRBD1 (6 bases). The CDR3 runs to 15 residues. V lost 0 bases and J 0 bases, leaving 10 bases between the germline ends. CDR1 SGDLS and CDR2 YYNGEE come from the germline V gene. The CDR3 spells CASSVGTDPSYEQYF. The CDR3 coding sequence is TGTGCCAGCAGCGTAGGGACAGACCCCTCCTACGAGCAGTACTTC.

The genes are TRBV5-1 and TRBJ1-3, with TRBD1 identical over 7 bases. Germline V gene lookup returns CDR1 SGHRS and CDR2 YFSETQ. The CDR3 has 16 residues. Trimming removed 0 bases from V and 0 bases from J; junction bases left unmatched: 3. The CDR3 DNA is TGCGCCAGCAGCTTGGGAGCAGGGGGCTCTGGAAACACCATATATTTT. Protein sequence: CASSLGAGGSGNTIYF.

The chain links TRBV5-1 to TRBJ2-7, with 8 bases lining up with TRBD2. Unmatched junction bases numbered 5, after V lost 0 bases and J lost 0 bases. CDR1 is SGHRS and CDR2 is YFSETQ in the germline V gene. The CDR3 spans 16 residues. CDR3 bases: TGCGCCAGCAGCTTGGTCCGTAGCGGGGTCTCCTACGAGCAGTACTTC. This encodes CASSLVRSGVSYEQYF.

The rearrangement uses TRBV5-1 and TRBJ2-3; TRBD2 matches 14 bases. The junction had 7 bases not matched to a gene; V was cut back by 1 base and J by 6 bases. The CDR3 contains 17 residues. The germline V gene has CDR1 SGHRS and CDR2 YFSETQ. The CDR3 is CASSLTGTSGSPDTQYF. As DNA, the CDR3 is TGCGCCAGCAGCTTGACCGGGACTAGCGGGAGTCCGGATACGCAGTATTTT.

J is TRBJ1-2 and V is TRBV7-8; weak D call: TRBD1 (6 bases). CDR3 length equals 16 residues. The V gene's germline CDR1 is SGHVS and CDR2 FQNEAQ. Trimming took 5 bases from V and 2 from J, leaving 18 bases between them. CDR3 residues: CASSRIVGTGNYGYTF. The CDR3 DNA sequence: TGTGCCAGCAGCCGGATTGTGGGAACAGGGAACTATGGCTACACCTTC.

The chain recombines TRBV19 with TRBJ1-1; possible D gene TRBD1, 5 bases. The CDR3 is 13 amino acids. V lost 3 bases and J 10 bases, leaving 15 bases between the germline ends. Germline V gene lookup returns CDR1 LNHDA and CDR2 SQIVND (reference sequence). CDR3 residues: CASSISGGDLAFF. CDR3 nucleotide sequence: TGTGCCAGTAGTATCTCGGGAGGGGATTTAGCTTTCTTT.

The V call is TRBV19, the J call TRBJ1-1, with 8 bases that match TRBD1. Germline CDR1 reads LNHDA; CDR2 reads SQIVND (reference sequence). The CDR3 sequence is 17 residues long. The V gene end was trimmed by 5 bases and the J gene end by 4 bases; junction bases not matched to a gene: 15. This CDR3 reads CASSPLDRGELITEAFF. The CDR3 nucleotides are TGTGCCAGTAGTCCACTCGACAGGGGAGAATTGATCACTGAAGCTTTCTTT.

This clone was recorded a few times. The CDR3 DNA is TGCGCCAGCAGCGAGGGAGATACGCAGTATTTT. Translation gives CASSEGDTQYF. The chain combines TRBV5-1 with TRBJ2-3, with D perhaps matching TRBD2 (5 bases). V was clipped by 4 bases and J by 5 bases, with 5 bases between them. CDR3 length equals 11 residues. In germline, CDR1 is SGHRS, CDR2 YFSETQ.

The table lists this clone with a count of one. This chain links TRBV9 with TRBJ2-1; 8 bases are shared with TRBD1. This CDR3 is built from 16 residues. The J segment lost 5 bases and the V segment lost 4 bases, leaving 11 bases of the junction unmatched. CDR1 SGDLS and CDR2 YYNGEE come from the germline V gene. The CDR3 nucleotides read TGTGCCAGCAGCCTAGCCGGACAGGGCTTTAACAATGAGCAGTTCTTC. It specifies CASSLAGQGFNNEQFF. The entire variable domain, with the rest obtained from reference TRBV9 and TRBJ2-1, is as follows: DSGVTQTPKHLITATGQRVTLRCSPRSGDLSVYWYQQSLDQGLQFLIQYYNGEERAKGNILERFSAQQFPDLHSELNLSSLELGDSALYFCASSLAGQGFNNEQFFGPGTRLTVL.

In DNA, the CDR3 is TGTGCCACCAGTGATCGGACTAGCGGCAACACAGATACGCAGTATTTT. It is translated as CATSDRTSGNTDTQYF. The rearrangement uses TRBV24-1 and TRBJ2-3; 10 bases align to TRBD2. Germline V gene lookup returns CDR1 KGHDR and CDR2 SFDVKD. The CDR3 sequence is 16 residues long. V was pared by 3 bases and J by 2 bases, with 4 bases of the junction left unmatched.

V and J are TRBV19 and TRBJ2-7; D is unresolved. This CDR3 spans 13 amino acids. Deletions cut 3 bases from V and 5 bases from J, with 11 bases between. CDR1 LNHDA and CDR2 SQIVND come from the germline V gene (reference sequence). Written as DNA, the CDR3 is TGTGCCAGTAGTATGGCAGGTTCCGACGAGCAGTACTTC. Its translation: CASSMAGSDEQYF.